The next 22 T cell receptor beta chains were all read from a single sample in a study of blood T cell repertoires in COVID-19. Produced via immunoSEQ multiplex PCR; TCRdb's table is partial and in-frame only. This table holds about 350,000 clones, around 90% found once. Sequencing was carried out using peripheral blood. These receptors were taken from a woman in her fifties or sixties with COVID-19, enrolled during active disease.

J is TRBJ1-6 and V is TRBV6-5; possible D gene TRBD1, 6 bases. Trimming took 10 bases from V and 0 from J, leaving 13 bases between them. From germline, CDR1 is MNHEY and CDR2 SVGAGI. The CDR3 is made up of 15 amino acids. The CDR3 region is CANFQGGSYNSPLHF. The CDR3 DNA sequence: TGTGCCAACTTTCAAGGGGGCTCCTATAATTCACCCCTCCACTTT.

The chain employs TRBV5-1 and TRBJ2-3; no clear D. The CDR3 consists of 14 residues. Germline CDR1 and CDR2: SGHRS and YFSETQ. Trimming removed 1 base at V and 6 bases at J, with 12 bases between. The CDR3 region is CASSLMAAADTQYF. DNA for the CDR3: TGCGCCAGCAGCTTGATGGCGGCCGCTGATACGCAGTATTTT.

V and J are TRBV28 and TRBJ1-1, with TRBD1 as a possible D gene (5 bases). This CDR3 region has 14 residues. The V end lost 3 bases, the J end lost 4 bases, and 12 bases lay between the germline ends. Germline lookup yields CDR1 MDHEN and CDR2 SYDVKM. The CDR3 DNA reads as TGTGCCAGCAGTTTCATAGGGGCGGCCACTGAAGCTTTCTTT. Translated, it gives CASSFIGAATEAFF.

This chain uses TRBV18 with TRBJ2-1; TRBD2 aligns across 11 bases. The V segment lost 3 bases and the J segment 7 bases; nucleotides outside the gene matches: 11. The CDR3 is 17 residues long. From germline, CDR1 is KGHSH and CDR2 LQKENI. CDR3 bases: TGTGCCAGCTCACCGCCGGGACTAGCGGCAGGTGGGAATGAGCAGTTCTTC. Translation gives CASSPPGLAAGGNEQFF.

The chain combines TRBV19 with TRBJ1-2; TRBD1 agrees at 8 bases. V lost 10 bases to trimming and J lost 6 bases; unmatched junction nucleotides: 4. Germline V gene sequence: CDR1 LNHDA, CDR2 SQIVND (reference sequence). This CDR3 contains 11 residues. This chain's CDR3 is CATQDRDGYTF. The CDR3 DNA sequence: TGTGCCACCCAGGACAGGGATGGCTACACCTTC. Full variable domain (rest looked up from reference TRBV19 and TRBJ1-2): DGGITQSPKYLFRKEGQNVTLSCEQNLNHDAMYWYRQDPGQGLRLIYYSQIVNDFQKGDIAEGYSVSREKKESFPLTVTSAQKNPTAFYLCATQDRDGYTFGSGTRLTVV.

The genes are TRBV7-2 and TRBJ2-7; unclear D gene. Germline-derived CDR1 and CDR2 are SGHTA and FQGNSA. The CDR3 is made up of 15 amino acids. The V end was cut by 2 bases, the J end by 2 bases, with 13 bases between. CDR3 protein: CASSLSSQTTYEQYF. The DNA of the CDR3 is TGTGCCAGCAGCTTAAGCTCACAGACGACCTACGAGCAGTACTTC.

The rearrangement links TRBV7-6 to TRBJ2-1; 7 positions agree with TRBD1. Germline-derived CDR1 and CDR2 are SGHVS and FNYEAQ. The CDR3 spans 15 residues. V lost 1 base, J lost 4 bases, and 4 bases stayed unmatched. The CDR3 nucleotides read TGTGCCAGCAGCTTAGGGGACAGAGCATACAATGAGCAGTTCTTC. Translation: CASSLGDRAYNEQFF.

The gene calls are TRBV6-6 and TRBJ1-5, with D possibly being TRBD1 (5 bases). Germline V gene data show CDR1 as MNHNY and CDR2 as SVGAGI (reference sequence). Trimming left V 2 bases short and J 2 bases short, with 10 bases between. The CDR3 runs to 15 residues. The CDR3 coding sequence is TGTGCCAGCAGTTACGGGGGGGGTGGCAATCAGCCCCAGCATTTT. It is translated as CASSYGGGGNQPQHF.

The chain has TRBV19 and TRBJ2-7, with TRBD1 as a possible D gene (7 bases). Germline V CDR1 and CDR2: LNHDA, SQIVND (reference sequence). Trimming stripped 5 bases from V and 3 bases from J, with 11 bases between. The length of the CDR3 is 13 residues. The CDR3 sequence: CASSGGGGYEQYF. The DNA for the CDR3 is TGTGCCAGTAGTGGAGGGGGCGGCTACGAGCAGTACTTC. Full variable domain (outside the CDR3, taken from reference TRBV19 and TRBJ2-7): DGGITQSPKYLFRKEGQNVTLSCEQNLNHDAMYWYRQDPGQGLRLIYYSQIVNDFQKGDIAEGYSVSREKKESFPLTVTSAQKNPTAFYLCASSGGGGYEQYFGPGTRLTVT.

The V and J genes are TRBV4-1 and TRBJ1-2; D is perhaps TRBD1 (5 bases). The germline CDR1 and CDR2 sequences are MGHRA and YSYEKL. This CDR3 region has 13 residues. Trimming removed 0 bases at V and 6 bases at J, with 8 bases between. CDR3 DNA sequence: TGCGCCAGCAGCCAAGATAGGGGCGATGGCTACACCTTC. It translates to CASSQDRGDGYTF.

With respect to this clone: At the DNA level, this CDR3 is encoded by other sequences in the same sample as well. The chain joins TRBV6-5 to TRBJ1-3, with 7 bases matching TRBD1. This CDR3 comprises 13 residues. V dropped 8 bases and J dropped 1; count of bases not matched to a gene: 2. Germline V lookup: CDR1 MNHEY, CDR2 SVGAGI. For the CDR3, the DNA is TGTGCCAGCCGACAGGGTTCTGGAAACACCATATATTTT. It translates to CASRQGSGNTIYF.

The chain couples TRBV5-1 to TRBJ2-7; D may be TRBD1 (6 bases). The germline V gene encodes CDR1 SGHRS and CDR2 YFSETQ. Deletions cut 7 bases from V and 3 bases from J, with 17 bases between. The CDR3 sequence is 14 residues long. This CDR3 is CASSPRDTVYEQYF. Written as DNA, the CDR3 is TGCGCCAGCTCACCCCGGGACACGGTCTACGAGCAGTACTTC.

This clone was seen just once. The J gene is TRBJ1-5, the V gene TRBV5-6, with unresolved D. The germline V gene encodes CDR1 SGHDT and CDR2 YYEEEE. The CDR3 extends over 15 amino acids. Trimming removed 4 bases from V and 0 bases from J, with 11 bases in between. In nucleotides, the CDR3 is TGTGCCAGCAGCCATCAACAGTATAGCAATCAGCCCCAGCATTTT. Protein sequence: CASSHQQYSNQPQHF. Complete variable domain (other parts from reference TRBV5-6 and TRBJ1-5): DAGVTQSPTHLIKTRGQQVTLRCSPKSGHDTVSWYQQALGQGPQFIFQYYEEEERQRGNFPDRFSGHQFPNYSSELNVNALLLGDSALYLCASSHQQYSNQPQHFGDGTRLSIL.

The chain recombines TRBV7-2 with TRBJ1-5; D uncertain. The length of the CDR3 is 13 residues. V was shortened by 4 bases and J by 6 bases, with 10 bases between the two germline ends. Germline CDR1 reads SGHTA; CDR2 reads FQGNSA. CDR3 sequence reads: CASSSLGGQPQHF. The CDR3 nucleotides read TGTGCCAGCAGCTCTCTGGGAGGTCAGCCCCAGCATTTT.

The chain employs TRBV5-1 and TRBJ2-3, with 11 bases that match TRBD1. This CDR3 spans 15 amino acids. Germline CDR1 is SGHRS and CDR2 is YFSETQ. The V gene end was trimmed by 4 bases and the J gene end by 6 bases; junction bases not matched to a gene: 7. This chain's CDR3 is CASSVRTGGRDTQYF. CDR3 nucleotide sequence: TGCGCCAGCAGCGTAAGGACAGGGGGCAGGGATACGCAGTATTTT.

This clone was detected many times. The V call is TRBV3-1 (or the pseudogene TRBV3-2), the J call TRBJ2-7; 7 bases fit TRBD2. Germline assignment: CDR1 LGHDT and CDR2 YNNKEL (reference sequence). V dropped 0 bases and J dropped 3; count of bases not matched to a gene: 8. The CDR3 sequence is 16 residues long. The CDR3 coding sequence is TGTGCCAGCAGCCAAGAATTTCAGGGCGGGGGCTACGAGCAGTACTTC. Translation: CASSQEFQGGGYEQYF.

The CDR3 nucleotides are TGTGCCAGCAGAGGGGGCCGGGAGAATTCACCCCTCCACTTT. It yields the protein CASRGGRENSPLHF. This chain joins TRBV3-1 (or the pseudogene TRBV3-2) and TRBJ1-6; 7 positions match TRBD1. CDR1 is LGHDT, CDR2 YNNKEL, per germline (reference sequence). This CDR3 spans 14 amino acids. J gave up 7 bases and V 6 bases, and 6 bases lay outside the gene matches.

The rearrangement uses TRBV5-4 and TRBJ1-1; possible D gene TRBD1, 6 bases. This CDR3 contains 13 residues. Germline loops: CDR1 SGHNT, CDR2 YYREEE (reference sequence). Trimming shortened V by 3 bases and J by 5 bases, and 11 bases separated the two germline ends. CDR3: CASSSSGVTEAFF. CDR3 in DNA: TGTGCCAGCAGCTCATCAGGGGTAACTGAAGCTTTCTTT.

The rearrangement uses TRBV5-1 and TRBJ2-7; 10 bases fit TRBD2. Germline-derived CDR1 and CDR2 are SGHRS and YFSETQ. Trimming at V came to 0 bases and at J to 2 bases, leaving 5 bases not matched to a gene. The CDR3 loop spans 16 amino acids. The CDR3 DNA is TGCGCCAGCAGCTTGGGAGCACTAGCGGGGACCTACGAGCAGTACTTC. Protein: CASSLGALAGTYEQYF.

CDR3 nucleotide sequence: TGTGCCTGGAGTTACGGGACAGGGGGAAACACCATATATTTT. Translating gives CAWSYGTGGNTIYF. The chain couples TRBV30 to TRBJ1-3, with TRBD1 matching 9 bases. Germline V gives CDR1 GTSNPN, CDR2 SVGIG (reference sequence). This CDR3 is built from 14 residues. Unmatched junction bases numbered 3, after V lost 2 bases and J lost 4 bases.

V and J are TRBV5-3 and TRBJ2-5; 12 bases map to TRBD2. TRBV5-3 is labeled an ORF, and its function is uncertain. This CDR3 has 19 amino acids. V dropped 4 bases and J dropped 9; count of bases not matched to a gene: 22. CDR3 region: CARSLRTTSGGRLGEAQYF. The CDR3 coding sequence is TGTGCCAGAAGCCTCCGGACTACTAGCGGGGGGAGACTAGGGGAGGCCCAGTACTTC.

This chain links TRBV9 with TRBJ2-3; TRBD2 aligns across 15 bases. Germline-derived CDR1 and CDR2 are SGDLS and YYNGEE. The CDR3 is 15 residues long. After removal of 3 bases from V and 5 bases from J, the junction contained 1 base not matched to a gene. The DNA for the CDR3 is TGTGCCAGCAGCGCGGGACTAGCGGGGGGAGATACGCAGTATTTT. Its protein product is CASSAGLAGGDTQYF.